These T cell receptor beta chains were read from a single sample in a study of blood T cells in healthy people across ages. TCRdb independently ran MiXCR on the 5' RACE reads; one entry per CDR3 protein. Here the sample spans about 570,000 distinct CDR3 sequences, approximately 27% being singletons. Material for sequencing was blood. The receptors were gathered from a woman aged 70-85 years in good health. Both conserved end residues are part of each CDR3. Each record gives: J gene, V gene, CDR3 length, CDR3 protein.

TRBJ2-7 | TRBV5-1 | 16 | CASSWTSSEVSYEQYF
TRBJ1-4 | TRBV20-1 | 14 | CSARIPGINEKLFF
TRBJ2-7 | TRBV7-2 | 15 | CASSSTGVGAYEQYF
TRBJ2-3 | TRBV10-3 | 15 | CAIRGTGGRTDTQYF
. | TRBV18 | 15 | CASSPSSADVYEQYF
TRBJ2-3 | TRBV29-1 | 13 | CSTIAGGTDTQYF
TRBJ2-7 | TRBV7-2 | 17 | CASSLIGGGPTTYEQYF
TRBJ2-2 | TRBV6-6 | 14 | CASNHGRPSGELFF
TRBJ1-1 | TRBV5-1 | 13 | CASSLGKDAEAFF
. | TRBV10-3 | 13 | CAILDSPYNEQFF
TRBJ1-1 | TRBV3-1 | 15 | CASSQALAEGTEAFF
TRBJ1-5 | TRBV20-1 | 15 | CSASRADYSNQPQHF
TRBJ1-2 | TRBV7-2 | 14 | CASSSNTGGSGYTF
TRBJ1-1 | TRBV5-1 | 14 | CASSNRGGNTEAFF
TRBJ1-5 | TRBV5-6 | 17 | CASSSIKNRGSVQPQHF
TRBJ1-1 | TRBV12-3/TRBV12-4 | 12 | CASSLDIYEAFF